One T cell receptor beta chain is described in this entry. The antigen remains undetermined. The repertoire was sequenced with immunoSEQ multiplex PCR; TCRdb's copy has only in-frame clones and lacks some. The sample carries just over 80,000 clones, approximately 90% recorded once. Germline lookup yields CDR1 MGHRA and CDR2 YSYEKL. The CDR3 loop spans 15 amino acids. V was cut by 0 bases and J by 2 bases, with 11 bases left in between. This sample was taken from a study of T cell responses to AZD1222 COVID-19 vaccine. Study-wide context: Investigators merged groups given second doses at roughly 4 or roughly 12 weeks. The study, taken as a whole, reports: Reports indicate that nearly half of spike-specific TCRs are directed at unmutated variant regions. Clonal diversity may have been underestimated in mostly white British donors. The CD4 TCRs associated with vaccination extended across spike and predominated at 160-218 and 743-854.

Sequences were derived from peripheral blood, sampled on day 0 of AZD1222 vaccination. The chain combines TRBV4-1 with TRBJ2-7; D ambiguous. The clonotype was recovered from an adult in good health. The CDR3 DNA sequence: TGCGCCAGCAGCCAAGAAGTCCGGCCCGCCTACGAGCAGTACTTC. Amino acid sequence: CASSQEVRPAYEQYF.